What follows is one T cell receptor beta chain and its context. This record comes from a study of technical replicates of blood from a handful of donors. Only in-frame clones appear in the TCRdb table, and some are missing; sequencing was by immunoSEQ multiplex PCR. The sample has tens of thousands of clones; about 93% are singletons. The V gene's germline CDR1 is SGDLS and CDR2 YYNGEE. V was pared by 6 bases and J by 2 bases, with 15 bases between. The CDR3 sequence is 16 residues long. This TCR was sampled from a human donor in good health. The source material was T cells isolated from PBMCs. The chain links TRBV9 to TRBJ2-6; maybe TRBD1 (6 bases). CDR3 nucleotides: TGTGCCAGCATGACAGGAATGTCCCCTGGGGCCAACGTCCTGACTTTC. It yields the protein CASMTGMSPGANVLTF.